This T cell receptor (beta chain) originates from a study of preoperative IRX-2 immunotherapy in early breast cancer. This CDR3 is 17 amino acids long. The ends were cut back, 0 bases at V and 0 bases at J, with 15 bases in the middle. Germline V lookup: CDR1 SGHDN, CDR2 FVKESK. The repertoire was sequenced with immunoSEQ multiplex PCR; TCRdb's copy has only in-frame clones and lacks some. Here the sample spans tens of thousands of clones, roughly four fifths being singletons. Specified treatment: preoperative locoregional IRX-2 cytokine immunotherapy. Samples came from a phase Ib trial of preoperative locoregional IRX-2 cytokine immunotherapy.

The starting material was lymph node tissue, obtained after IRX-2 immunotherapy. The chain has TRBV14 and TRBJ2-7, with D maybe TRBD2 (5 bases). The TCR comes from a human donor with breast cancer. This CDR3 reads CASSQDLSPGFSYEQYF. In nucleotides, the CDR3 is TGTGCCAGCAGCCAAGATTTATCACCGGGGTTCTCCTACGAGCAGTACTTC.